This T cell receptor beta chain is drawn from a study of blood T cell repertoires in COVID-19. Study information: Whether acute or convalescent, the COVID-19 samples came from the United States, Italy and Spain. Nucleic acid was either cDNA or gDNA, and it came from T cells, B-cell-depleted T cells, or PBMCs.

As originally analysed: Reference gene primer amplification yielded estimated nucleated cell counts. TCRdb's table, derived via immunoSEQ multiplex PCR, lists solely in-frame clones and lacks some. V and J calls and clone size follow that table, whereas D and trimming were derived from the DNA. The data show a few hundred thousand clones, with approximately 84% seen just once and approximately 0.89% held by the top ten. Trimming took 4 bases from V and 2 from J, leaving 20 bases between them. The CDR3 is 17 amino acids. CDR1 is MNHEY, CDR2 SMNVEV, per germline (reference sequence). The origin of this receptor is a man aged 35-49 years with acute or convalescent COVID-19. The sequencing input was peripheral blood. V is TRBV27 and J is TRBJ1-1; tentative D call: TRBD1 (6 bases). The CDR3 DNA is TGTGCCAGCAGTTCCCACAGGGTGATGTCTACTAACACTGAAGCTTTCTTT. Its protein product is CASSSHRVMSTNTEAFF.